This T cell receptor (beta chain) was captured by sequencing in a study of cytomegalovirus exposure and HLA in healthy donors. Study-wide results and caveats: Most CMV-associated TCR beta chains were later found to appear HLA-restricted. Per published reports, the classifier diagnosed cytomegalovirus status with high specificity and sensitivity. In a later analysis, productive TCRs from donors in an Asian-associated ancestry cluster reportedly carried fewer N-insertions than the cohort mean.

The PCR made use of 60 Vbeta and 13 Jbeta primers. Using immunoSEQ multiplex PCR, the repertoire was profiled, and TCRdb retains in-frame clones only, with some absent. The top ten clones hold around 2.4% of a sample with over 110,000 clones, 82% of them seen once. For this clone: What it binds is not known.

Germline lookup yields CDR1 MNHNS and CDR2 SASEGT. The CDR3 is 16 amino acids. V dropped 3 bases and J dropped 0 bases, with 11 bases sitting between them. Sample: PBMCs. The chain joins TRBV6-1 to TRBJ1-4; D remains ambiguous. This clonotype originated in a male donor in good health and CMV-seronegative. Here the CDR3 reads CASSERGPTTNEKLFF. For the CDR3, the DNA is TGTGCCAGCAGTGAGCGGGGTCCGACAACTAATGAAAAACTGTTTTTT.